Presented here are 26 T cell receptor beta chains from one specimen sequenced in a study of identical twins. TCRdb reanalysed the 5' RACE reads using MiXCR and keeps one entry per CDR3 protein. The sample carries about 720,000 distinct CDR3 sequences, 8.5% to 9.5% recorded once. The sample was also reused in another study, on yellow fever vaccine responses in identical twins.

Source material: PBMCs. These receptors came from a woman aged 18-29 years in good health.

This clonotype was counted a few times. The CDR3 nucleotides are TGCGCCAGCAGCTTTTCGGGGGGAAACATTCAGTACTTC. Its translation: CASSFSGGNIQYF. V is TRBV5-1 and J is TRBJ2-4, with TRBD2 identical over 7 bases. V trimming: 2 bases; J trimming: 6 bases; junction bases outside the gene matches: 2. The CDR3 runs 13 residues. Germline V gene data show CDR1 as SGHRS and CDR2 as YFSETQ.

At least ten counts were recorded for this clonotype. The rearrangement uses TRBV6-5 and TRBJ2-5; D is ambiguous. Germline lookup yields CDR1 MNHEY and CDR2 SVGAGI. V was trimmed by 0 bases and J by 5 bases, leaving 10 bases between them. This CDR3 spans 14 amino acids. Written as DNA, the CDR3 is TGTGCCAGCAGTTACTCGACGGTGGGGGAGACCCAGTACTTC. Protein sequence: CASSYSTVGETQYF.

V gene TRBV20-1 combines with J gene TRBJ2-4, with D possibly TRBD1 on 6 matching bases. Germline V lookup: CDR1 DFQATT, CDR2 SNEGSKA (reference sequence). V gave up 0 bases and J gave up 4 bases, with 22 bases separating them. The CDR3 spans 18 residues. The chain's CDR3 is CSARDKAAQQGKKNIQYF. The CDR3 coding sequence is TGCAGTGCTAGAGATAAGGCGGCGCAACAGGGAAAAAAAAACATTCAGTACTTC.

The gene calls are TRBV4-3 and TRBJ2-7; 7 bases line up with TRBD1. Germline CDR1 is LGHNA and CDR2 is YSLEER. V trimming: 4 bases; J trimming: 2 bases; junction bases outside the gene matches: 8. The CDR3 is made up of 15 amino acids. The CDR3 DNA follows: TGCGCCAGCAGCCTGGAACAGGGGCCTCCCTACGAGCAGTACTTC. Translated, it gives CASSLEQGPPYEQYF.

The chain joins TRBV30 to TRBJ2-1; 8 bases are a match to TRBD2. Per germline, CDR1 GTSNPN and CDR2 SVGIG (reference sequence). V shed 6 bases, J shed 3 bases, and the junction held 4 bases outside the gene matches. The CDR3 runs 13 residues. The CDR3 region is CACSGTSYNEQFF. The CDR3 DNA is TGTGCCTGTTCCGGGACTAGCTACAATGAGCAGTTCTTC.

This CDR3 reads CSARGDAEQFF. Here the CDR3 DNA reads TGCAGTGCTAGAGGCGATGCTGAGCAGTTCTTC. V is TRBV20-1 and J is TRBJ2-1, with D unresolved. The CDR3 spans 11 residues. The germline gives CDR1 DFQATT, CDR2 SNEGSKA (reference sequence). V lost 1 base and J lost 9, with 7 bases in between.

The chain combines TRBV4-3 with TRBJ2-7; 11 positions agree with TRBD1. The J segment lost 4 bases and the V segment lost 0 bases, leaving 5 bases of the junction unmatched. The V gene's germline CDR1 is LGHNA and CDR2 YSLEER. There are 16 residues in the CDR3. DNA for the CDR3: TGCGCCAGCAGCCAAGATCGGGGGGACAGGGGGTACGAGCAGTACTTC. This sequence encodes CASSQDRGDRGYEQYF.

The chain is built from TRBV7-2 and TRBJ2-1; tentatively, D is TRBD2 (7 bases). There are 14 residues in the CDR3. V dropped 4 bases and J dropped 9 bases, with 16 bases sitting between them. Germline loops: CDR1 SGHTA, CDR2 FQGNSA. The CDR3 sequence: CASSSAGGPTEQFF. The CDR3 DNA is TGTGCCAGCAGCTCGGCCGGGGGGCCCACTGAGCAGTTCTTC.

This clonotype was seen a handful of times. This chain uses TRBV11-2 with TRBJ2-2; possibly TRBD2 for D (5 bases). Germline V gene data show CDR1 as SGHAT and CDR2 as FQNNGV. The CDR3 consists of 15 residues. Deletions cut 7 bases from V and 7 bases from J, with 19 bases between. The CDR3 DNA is TGTGCCAGCAACCAATATCGAGGGTTTGGCGGGGAGCTGTTTTTT. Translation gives CASNQYRGFGGELFF.

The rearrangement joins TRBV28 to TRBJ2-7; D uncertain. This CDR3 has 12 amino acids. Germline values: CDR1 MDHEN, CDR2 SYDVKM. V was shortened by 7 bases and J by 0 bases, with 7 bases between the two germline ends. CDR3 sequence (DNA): TGTGCCAGCACCCCTAGCTCCTACGAGCAGTACTTC. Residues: CASTPSSYEQYF.

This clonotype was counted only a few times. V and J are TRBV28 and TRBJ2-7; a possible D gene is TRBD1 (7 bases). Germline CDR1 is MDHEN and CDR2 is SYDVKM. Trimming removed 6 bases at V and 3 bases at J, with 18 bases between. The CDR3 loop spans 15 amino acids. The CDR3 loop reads CASSLPGGTNYEQYF. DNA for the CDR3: TGTGCCAGCAGCCTACCAGGGGGGACAAACTACGAGCAGTACTTC.

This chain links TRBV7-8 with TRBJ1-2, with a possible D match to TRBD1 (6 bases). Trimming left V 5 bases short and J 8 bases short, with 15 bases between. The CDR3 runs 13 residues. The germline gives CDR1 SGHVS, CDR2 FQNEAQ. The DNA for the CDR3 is TGTGCCAGCAGCCAAACAGGGCCCCAAGGCTACACCTTC. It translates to CASSQTGPQGYTF.

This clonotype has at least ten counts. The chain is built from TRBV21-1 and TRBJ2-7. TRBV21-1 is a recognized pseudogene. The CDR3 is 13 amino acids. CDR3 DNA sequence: TGTGCCAGCAGCAAACAGGGCGCCTACGAGCAGTACTTC. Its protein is CASSKQGAYEQYF.

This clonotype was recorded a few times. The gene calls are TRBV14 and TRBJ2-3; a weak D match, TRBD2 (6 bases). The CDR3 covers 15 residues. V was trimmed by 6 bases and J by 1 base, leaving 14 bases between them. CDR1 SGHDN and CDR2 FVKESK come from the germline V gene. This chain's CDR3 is CASRPSGGGTDTQYF. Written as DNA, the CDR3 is TGTGCCAGCAGACCGTCGGGCGGGGGCACAGATACGCAGTATTTT.

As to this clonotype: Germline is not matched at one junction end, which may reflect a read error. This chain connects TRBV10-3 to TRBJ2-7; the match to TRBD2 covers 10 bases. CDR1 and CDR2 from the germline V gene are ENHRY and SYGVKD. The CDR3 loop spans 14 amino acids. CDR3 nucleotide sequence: TGTGCCATCAGTGAGACTGCACCGGGACTAGCGCCCCGTTTC. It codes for CAISETAPGLAPRF.

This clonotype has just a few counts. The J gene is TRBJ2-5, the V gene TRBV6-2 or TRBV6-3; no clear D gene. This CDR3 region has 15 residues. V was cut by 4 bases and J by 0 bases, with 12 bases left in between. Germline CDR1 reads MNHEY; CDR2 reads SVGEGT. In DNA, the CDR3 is TGTGCCAGCAGTTCAGCGTCTGGCCACCAAGAGACCCAGTACTTC. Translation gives CASSSASGHQETQYF.

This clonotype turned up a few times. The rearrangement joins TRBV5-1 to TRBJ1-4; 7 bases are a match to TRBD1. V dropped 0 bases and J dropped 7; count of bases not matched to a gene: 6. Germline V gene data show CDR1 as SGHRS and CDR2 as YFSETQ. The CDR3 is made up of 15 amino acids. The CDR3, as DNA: TGCGCCAGCAGCTTGGAGCCTAGGACAGGTGAAAAACTGTTTTTT. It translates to CASSLEPRTGEKLFF.

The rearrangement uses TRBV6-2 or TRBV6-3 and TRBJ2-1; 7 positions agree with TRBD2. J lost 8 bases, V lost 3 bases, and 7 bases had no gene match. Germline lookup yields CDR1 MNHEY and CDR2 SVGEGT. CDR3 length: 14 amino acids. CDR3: CASSYLREAHEQFF. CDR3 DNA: TGTGCCAGCAGTTATCTTCGGGAGGCCCATGAGCAGTTCTTC.

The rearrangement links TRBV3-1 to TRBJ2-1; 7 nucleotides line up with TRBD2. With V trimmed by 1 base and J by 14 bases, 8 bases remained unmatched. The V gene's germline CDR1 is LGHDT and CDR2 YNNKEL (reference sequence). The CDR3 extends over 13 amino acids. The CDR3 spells CASSQGPDRGEFF. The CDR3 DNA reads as TGTGCCAGCAGCCAAGGCCCCGATCGGGGGGAGTTCTTC.

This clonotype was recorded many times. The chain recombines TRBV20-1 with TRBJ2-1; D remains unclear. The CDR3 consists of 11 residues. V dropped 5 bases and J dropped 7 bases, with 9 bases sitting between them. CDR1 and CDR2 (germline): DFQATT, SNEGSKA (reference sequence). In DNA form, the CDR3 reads TGCAGTGCTCCGTGGGAAAATGAGCAGTTCTTC. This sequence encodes CSAPWENEQFF.

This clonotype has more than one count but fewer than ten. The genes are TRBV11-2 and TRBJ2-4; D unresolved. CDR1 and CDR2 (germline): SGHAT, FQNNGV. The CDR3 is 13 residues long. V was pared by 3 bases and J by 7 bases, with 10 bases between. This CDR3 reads CASSFPQPNIQYF. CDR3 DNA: TGTGCCAGCAGCTTCCCCCAGCCCAACATTCAGTACTTC.

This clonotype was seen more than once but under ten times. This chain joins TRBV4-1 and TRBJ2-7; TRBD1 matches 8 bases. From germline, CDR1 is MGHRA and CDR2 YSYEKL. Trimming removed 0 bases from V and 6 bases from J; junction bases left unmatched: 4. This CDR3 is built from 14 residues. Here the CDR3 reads CASSQDDRGFEQYF. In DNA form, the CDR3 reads TGCGCCAGCAGCCAAGATGACAGGGGCTTCGAGCAGTACTTC.

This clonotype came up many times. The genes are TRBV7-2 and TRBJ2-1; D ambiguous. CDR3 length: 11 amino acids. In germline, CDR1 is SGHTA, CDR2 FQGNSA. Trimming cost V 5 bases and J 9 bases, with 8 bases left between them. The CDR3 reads CASSIGGEQFF. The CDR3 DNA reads TGTGCCAGCAGCATTGGCGGTGAGCAGTTCTTC.

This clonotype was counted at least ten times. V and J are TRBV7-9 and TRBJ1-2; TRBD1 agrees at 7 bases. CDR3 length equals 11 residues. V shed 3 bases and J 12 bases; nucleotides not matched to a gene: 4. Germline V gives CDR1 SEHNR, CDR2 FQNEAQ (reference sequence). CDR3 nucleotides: TGTGCCAGCAGCTTTGACAGGGTTAACACCTTC. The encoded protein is CASSFDRVNTF.

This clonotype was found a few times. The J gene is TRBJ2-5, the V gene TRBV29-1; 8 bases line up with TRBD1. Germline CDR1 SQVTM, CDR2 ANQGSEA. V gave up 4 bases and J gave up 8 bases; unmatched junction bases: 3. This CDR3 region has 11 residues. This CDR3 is CSVGTGTTQYF. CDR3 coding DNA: TGCAGCGTTGGGACAGGGACCACCCAGTACTTC.

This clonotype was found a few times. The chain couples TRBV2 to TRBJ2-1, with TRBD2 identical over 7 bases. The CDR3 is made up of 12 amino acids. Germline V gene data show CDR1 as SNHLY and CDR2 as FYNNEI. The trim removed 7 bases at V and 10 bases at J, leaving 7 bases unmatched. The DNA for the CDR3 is TGTGCCAGCAAGGAGCGGGGCACCGAGCAGTTCTTC. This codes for CASKERGTEQFF.